This TCR beta chain was sequenced in a study of cytomegalovirus exposure and HLA in healthy donors. PCR involved 60 Vbeta and 13 Jbeta primers. Only in-frame clones appear in the TCRdb table, and some are missing; sequencing was by immunoSEQ multiplex PCR. This table has 100,000 or so clones, about 75% appearing once. This receptor was taken from a man in his fifties or sixties in good health and CMV-seronegative. Sequencing input: PBMCs.

The CDR3 loop is CASTRTGGDYTF. CDR3 DNA sequence: TGTGCCAGCACCAGGACAGGGGGCGACTACACCTTC. This chain links TRBV6-5 with TRBJ1-2, with TRBD1 matching over 11 bases. Germline-derived CDR1 and CDR2 are MNHEY and SVGAGI. The CDR3 is 12 amino acids. The ends lost 7 bases at V and 10 bases at J; junction bases unmatched: 5.